What follows are 11 T cell receptor beta chains derived from one specimen sequenced in a study of shared clonotypes between healthy human individuals (dated by TCRdb to 2018 to 2020). CD8 naive samples were obtained by positive selection for CCR7 among CD45RO-negative cells, yielding a CD45RA+CCR7+ population from which TemRA cells were excluded. The receptor library was made with the immunoSEQ multiplex PCR assay. The table comes from immuneACCESS by way of TCRdb, which keeps in-frame sequences with V and J called. Part of the clones is missing from these tables; in studies checked, under half for an unresolved V gene and the rest for unknown reasons. The sample contains millions of clones, 90% to 95% of them found a single time. The ten most abundant clones make up more than 1.5% of the sample. The material sequenced was naive CD8+ T cells from PBMCs. Explained via the paper, the cell subset or site label denotes: CD45RA+CCR7+. The origin of the receptors is a man between 18 and 29 years old in good health. Some clones in this sample may be carry-over from other donors' samples.

The gene calls are TRBV5-1 and TRBJ2-3; TRBD1 is a possible D gene (5 bases). CDR1 is SGHRS, CDR2 YFSETQ, per germline. V lost 3 bases, J lost 2 bases, and 13 bases lay in between. There are 15 residues in the CDR3. The CDR3 coding sequence is TGCGCCAGCAGCTACAGGAAATCCCCCACAGATACGCAGTATTTT. Its translation is CASSYRKSPTDTQYF.

The chain couples TRBV5-1 to TRBJ1-1, with D possibly TRBD1 on 5 matching bases. This CDR3 comprises 15 residues. From germline, CDR1 is SGHRS and CDR2 YFSETQ. Trimming removed 5 bases from V and 4 bases from J, with 18 bases in between. The CDR3 DNA follows: TGCGCCAGCAGGGGTTGGGAGGGGTCTGGCACTGAAGCTTTCTTT. As protein: CASRGWEGSGTEAFF.

About this clone: The sample has other DNA sequences that encode this CDR3 too. The V call is TRBV7-9, the J call TRBJ2-7; 8 nucleotides match TRBD1. CDR1 and CDR2 (germline): SEHNR, FQNEAQ (reference sequence). This CDR3 is 14 amino acids long. V dropped 0 bases and J dropped 3; count of bases not matched to a gene: 1. The CDR3 here is CASSLAGQGYEQYF. CDR3 nucleotides: TGTGCCAGCAGCTTAGCCGGACAGGGCTACGAGCAGTACTTC. The complete variable domain, with remaining parts taken from reference TRBV7-9 and TRBJ2-7, reads DTGVSQNPRHKITKRGQNVTFRCDPISEHNRLYWYRQTLGQGPEFLTYFQNEAQLEKSRLLSDRFSAERPKGSFSTLEIQRTEQGDSAMYLCASSLAGQGYEQYFGPGTRLTVT.

The J gene is TRBJ2-1, the V gene TRBV4-1, with D unclear. The CDR3 has 18 amino acids. Germline CDR1 and CDR2: MGHRA and YSYEKL. V was pared by 0 bases and J by 0 bases, with 15 bases between. The CDR3 reads CASSQEEVGWSSYNEQFF. For the CDR3, the DNA is TGCGCCAGCAGCCAAGAAGAGGTCGGGTGGAGCTCCTACAATGAGCAGTTCTTC.

A remark on this clone: This same CDR3 is encoded by further DNA sequences in the sample. The CDR3 sequence is CATSREANEQYF. CDR3 DNA: TGTGCCACCAGCAGGGAGGCGAACGAGCAGTACTTC. The chain employs TRBV15 and TRBJ2-7; a possible D gene is TRBD2 (5 bases). With 3 bases removed from V and 5 bases from J, the gap between germline ends came to 8 bases. The CDR3 consists of 12 residues. Germline CDR1 is LNHNV and CDR2 is YYDKDF (reference sequence).

The count of this clone is one. The chain joins TRBV19 to TRBJ1-1; 9 positions agree with TRBD1. The germline V gene encodes CDR1 LNHDA and CDR2 SQIVND (reference sequence). CDR3 length: 19 amino acids. The junction had 15 bases not matched to a gene; V was cut back by 1 base and J by 3 bases. CDR3 amino acids: CASSIVGNRWDREDTEAFF. CDR3 nucleotide sequence: TGTGCCAGTAGTATAGTAGGTAATCGGTGGGACAGGGAGGACACTGAAGCTTTCTTT. Supplemented by reference TRBV19 and TRBJ1-1, the full variable domain reads DGGITQSPKYLFRKEGQNVTLSCEQNLNHDAMYWYRQDPGQGLRLIYYSQIVNDFQKGDIAEGYSVSREKKESFPLTVTSAQKNPTAFYLCASSIVGNRWDREDTEAFFGQGTRLTVV.

V gene TRBV27 combines with J gene TRBJ1-2, with D tentatively TRBD1 (5 bases). The CDR3 totals 16 residues. Looked up from germline, CDR1 is MNHEY and CDR2 is SMNVEV (reference sequence). Trimming left V 6 bases short and J 4 bases short, with 21 bases between. CDR3 nucleotides: TGTGCCAGCAGCCGGGGACCCCCGATCCCGGGCTATGGCTACACCTTC. It yields the protein CASSRGPPIPGYGYTF.

This clone was recorded once. The rearrangement joins TRBV29-1 to TRBJ1-1; TRBD1 is a possible D gene (6 bases). The CDR3 is 13 residues long. Germline loops: CDR1 SQVTM, CDR2 ANQGSEA. With 6 bases removed from V and 0 bases from J, the gap between germline ends came to 11 bases. CDR3 sequence (DNA): TGCAGCGTGTGGACAGAAATGAACACTGAAGCTTTCTTT. Its translation: CSVWTEMNTEAFF. The variable domain in full, with the rest retrieved from reference TRBV29-1 and TRBJ1-1, is SAVISQKPSRDICQRGTSLTIQCQVDSQVTMMFWYRQQPGQSLTLIATANQGSEATYESGFVIDKFPISRPNLTFSTLTVSNMSPEDSSIYLCSVWTEMNTEAFFGQGTRLTVV.

The J gene is TRBJ1-1, the V gene TRBV28; the D is unclear. There are 13 residues in the CDR3. Germline lookup yields CDR1 MDHEN and CDR2 SYDVKM. V was shortened by 6 bases and J by 4 bases, with 12 bases between the two germline ends. The CDR3 loop reads CASSPPSFTEAFF. CDR3 in DNA: TGTGCCAGCAGCCCCCCCAGTTTCACTGAAGCTTTCTTT.

The chain couples TRBV7-9 to TRBJ1-3, with 8 bases aligning to TRBD1. The CDR3 covers 16 residues. With V trimmed by 4 bases and J by 0 bases, 5 bases remained unmatched. CDR1 and CDR2 from the germline V gene are SEHNR and FQNEAQ (reference sequence). The CDR3 coding sequence is TGTGCCAGCAGCTCGGACAGGGAGTTCTCTGGAAACACCATATATTTT. It specifies CASSSDREFSGNTIYF.

J is TRBJ1-3 and V is TRBV27; possible D gene TRBD1, 5 bases. This CDR3 is built from 13 residues. Germline V gene lookup returns CDR1 MNHEY and CDR2 SMNVEV (reference sequence). Trimming removed 8 bases from V and 4 bases from J, with 12 bases in between. CDR3 DNA sequence: TGTGCCAGCTCCTCCAGGGAGGGAAACACCATATATTTT. It specifies CASSSREGNTIYF.